Listed below are T cell receptor beta chains from one sample, sequenced in a study of blood T cells in healthy people across ages. TCRdb analysed the 5' RACE reads with MiXCR anew, one entry per CDR3 protein. The sample holds about 590,000 distinct CDR3 sequences, about 30% seen once. The sample taken for sequencing was blood. These receptors were obtained from a woman at least 80 years old in good health. The CDR3 runs from the conserved cysteine through the conserved F or W. The order of the fields is J gene, clone size, D gene, V gene, CDR3 DNA, CDR3 protein. D genes are given only for firm matches. Not all rows give a size; the values are once, few, many and, for expanded clones, a class.

J: TRBJ2-1; size: many; D: TRBD2; V: TRBV12-3/TRBV12-4; DNA: TGTGCCAGCAGGCCCCCGGGGGGAAGGGGCTACAATGAGCAGTTCTTC; CDR3: CASRPPGGRGYNEQFF
J: TRBJ2-5; size: many; D: .; V: TRBV6-5; DNA: TGTGCCAGCAGCAGAGACTCCTACTCACAAGAGACCCAGTACTTC; CDR3: CASSRDSYSQETQYF
J: TRBJ1-4; size: few; D: .; V: TRBV10-3; DNA: TGTGCCGTCAGGGGAGGACAAACAACTAATGAAAAACTGTTTTTT; CDR3: CAVRGGQTTNEKLFF
J: TRBJ1-2; size: .; D: .; V: TRBV7-2; DNA: TGTGCCAGCAGCACCCGGGGGACGCTCAGCTATGGCTACACCTTC; CDR3: CASSTRGTLSYGYTF
J: TRBJ2-7; size: once; D: .; V: TRBV9; DNA: TGTGCCAGCAGCGTTGCCCCGTCCTTAGGCTACGAGCAGTACTTC; CDR3: CASSVAPSLGYEQYF
J: TRBJ2-1; size: .; D: .; V: TRBV29-1; DNA: TGCAGCGTTGAATTGTGGGAGGCACCCTACAATGAGCAGTTCTTC; CDR3: CSVELWEAPYNEQFF
J: TRBJ1-6; size: few; D: TRBD1; V: TRBV20-1; DNA: TGCAGTGCCGGGACAGTAAATTCACCCCTCCACTTT; CDR3: CSAGTVNSPLHF
J: TRBJ2-7; size: many; D: TRBD2; V: TRBV20-1; DNA: TGCAGTGCCTTCGGGGGGGGGGCAATCTACGAGCAGTACTTC; CDR3: CSAFGGGAIYEQYF
J: TRBJ1-5; size: .; D: TRBD1; V: TRBV29-1; DNA: TGCAGCGTTGCAACAGGGGGAGGCAATCAGCCCCAGCATTTT; CDR3: CSVATGGGNQPQHF
J: TRBJ2-7; size: .; D: TRBD2; V: TRBV20-1; DNA: TGCAGTGCTAGTCACGGGACTAGCGGGGTTAATGAGCAGTACTTC; CDR3: CSASHGTSGVNEQYF
J: TRBJ2-5; size: few; D: .; V: TRBV12-3/TRBV12-4; DNA: TGTGCCAGCAGTTTAGCGGGGGGCTACAATGAGCAGTACTTC; CDR3: CASSLAGGYNEQYF
J: TRBJ1-1; size: .; D: .; V: TRBV28; DNA: TGTGCCAGCAGTATTCAGGGTGGGGGCGACACTGAAGCTTTCTTT; CDR3: CASSIQGGGDTEAFF
J: TRBJ1-5; size: .; D: .; V: TRBV27; DNA: TGTGCCAGCAGTGGGGGGACGGGACTCAATCAGCCCCAGCATTTT; CDR3: CASSGGTGLNQPQHF
J: TRBJ2-7; size: once; D: .; V: TRBV4-1; DNA: TGCGCCAGCAGCCAAGATCTAAGGGGATACCGCTCCTACGAGCAGTACTTC; CDR3: CASSQDLRGYRSYEQYF
J: TRBJ1-4; size: many; D: TRBD1; V: TRBV2; DNA: TGTGCCAGCTACCGGGACAGGGCTAATGAAAAACTGTTTTTT; CDR3: CASYRDRANEKLFF
J: TRBJ2-5; size: many; D: TRBD2; V: TRBV15; DNA: TGTGCCACGTCTCCGCGGGGGGCAAAGACCCAGTACTTC; CDR3: CATSPRGAKTQYF
J: TRBJ1-5; size: .; D: .; V: TRBV15; DNA: TGTGCCACCAGCAGAGACAGGGAGTGGAGTCAGCCCCAGCATTTT; CDR3: CATSRDREWSQPQHF
J: TRBJ1-6; size: many; D: .; V: TRBV5-1; DNA: TGCGCCAGCAGCTTGGAGGATGGGTATTCACCCCTCCACTTT; CDR3: CASSLEDGYSPLHF
J: TRBJ2-2; size: .; D: TRBD1; V: TRBV6-1; DNA: TGTGCCAGCAGTGCCCTATACAGGGGCTTGAACACCGGGGAGCTGTTTTTT; CDR3: CASSALYRGLNTGELFF
J: TRBJ1-5; size: few; D: TRBD1; V: TRBV6-2/TRBV6-3; DNA: TGTGCCAGCAGTGGATCTGGGACAGGGGGCAATCAGCCCCAGCATTTT; CDR3: CASSGSGTGGNQPQHF
J: TRBJ1-1; size: once; D: .; V: TRBV7-2; DNA: TGTGCCAGCAGCTTAATCGGGTACACTGAAGCTTTCTTT; CDR3: CASSLIGYTEAFF
J: TRBJ1-2; size: many; D: .; V: TRBV6-1; DNA: TGTGCCAGCAGTCAAGCGTGGAACTATGGCTACACCTTC; CDR3: CASSQAWNYGYTF
J: TRBJ2-1; size: .; D: .; V: TRBV5-1; DNA: TGCGCCAGCAGCTTGGAGGGCGGGGACTACAATGAGCAGTTCTTC; CDR3: CASSLEGGDYNEQFF
J: TRBJ2-1; size: .; D: TRBD2; V: TRBV5-1; DNA: TGCGCCAGCATTGAAGGACTAGCGAGCTCCTACAATGAGCAGTTCTTC; CDR3: CASIEGLASSYNEQFF
J: TRBJ2-7; size: many; D: TRBD2; V: TRBV5-1; DNA: TGCGCCAGCAGCCCTGGGACTAGTGCCAACGAGCAGTACTTC; CDR3: CASSPGTSANEQYF
J: TRBJ2-5; size: many; D: TRBD1; V: TRBV29-1; DNA: TGCAGCGCGGGACAGCCTCTGGGGACCCAGTACTTC; CDR3: CSAGQPLGTQYF
J: TRBJ1-1; size: .; D: .; V: TRBV20-1; DNA: TGCAGTGTCAAGAAAAAAAGGGTTGCCTACACTGAAGCTTTCTTT; CDR3: CSVKKKRVAYTEAFF
J: TRBJ2-2; size: few; D: .; V: TRBV15; DNA: TGTGCCACCAGCAGTCCTGGACAGGACGGGAGAGGGGAGCTGTTTTTT; CDR3: CATSSPGQDGRGELFF
J: TRBJ2-3; size: many; D: .; V: TRBV20-1; DNA: TGCAGTGCTATAGGCGGGGCAGATACGCAGTATTTT; CDR3: CSAIGGADTQYF
J: TRBJ1-5; size: .; D: TRBD1; V: TRBV5-1; DNA: TGCGCCAGCAGCAGGACAGGGGGCGTTGGCCAGCCCCAGCATTTT; CDR3: CASSRTGGVGQPQHF
J: TRBJ2-3; size: many; D: .; V: TRBV12-3/TRBV12-4; DNA: TGTGCCAGCAGCTTAGTTCGGGGAGATACGCAGTATTTT; CDR3: CASSLVRGDTQYF
J: TRBJ2-3; size: many; D: TRBD2; V: TRBV7-9; DNA: TGTGCCAGCAGCCCATCTAGCGGGGTCGCAGATACGCAGTATTTT; CDR3: CASSPSSGVADTQYF
J: TRBJ1-2; size: many; D: TRBD1; V: TRBV12-3/TRBV12-4; DNA: TGTGCCAGCAGGGGGACAGGGACTGCCTATGGCTACACCTTC; CDR3: CASRGTGTAYGYTF
J: TRBJ2-5; size: many; D: .; V: TRBV7-2; DNA: TGTGCCAGCAGCTTAGCCCTCGACCCGTCCCAGTACTTC; CDR3: CASSLALDPSQYF
J: TRBJ2-5; size: once; D: TRBD2; V: TRBV24-1; DNA: TGTGCCACCAGTGGAGGGAGAGGGACTAGCAGTCCCCAAGAGACCCAGTACTTC; CDR3: CATSGGRGTSSPQETQYF
J: TRBJ2-7; size: .; D: TRBD2; V: TRBV9; DNA: TGTGCCAGCAGCGTAGATATAGCGGGTGATAGTGAGCAGTACTTC; CDR3: CASSVDIAGDSEQYF
J: TRBJ2-1; size: many; D: .; V: TRBV12-3/TRBV12-4; DNA: TGTGCCAGCAGTCGCTCTGCGCGGGGTGAGCAGTTCTTC; CDR3: CASSRSARGEQFF
J: TRBJ1-6; size: .; D: .; V: TRBV20-1; DNA: TGCAGTGCCCTATTAGGTACAAGGGGAAATTCACCCCTCCACTTT; CDR3: CSALLGTRGNSPLHF
J: TRBJ2-3; size: many; D: TRBD2; V: TRBV29-1; DNA: TGCAGCGTTGTTAGACTAGCGGGGGCAGATACGCAGTATTTT; CDR3: CSVVRLAGADTQYF
J: TRBJ1-2; size: .; D: TRBD1; V: TRBV20-1; DNA: TGCAGTGCAGATCCGGGACAGGGGCTCTATGGCCACACCTTC; CDR3: CSADPGQGLYGHTF
J: TRBJ2-5; size: many; D: TRBD2; V: TRBV20-1; DNA: TGCAGTGCTATTCAACGGGGGGTACAAGAGACCCAGTACTTC; CDR3: CSAIQRGVQETQYF
J: TRBJ2-1; size: .; D: .; V: TRBV6-6; DNA: TGTGCCAGCGCTAGGGGCGATGAGCAGTTCTTC; CDR3: CASARGDEQFF
J: TRBJ1-5; size: .; D: .; V: TRBV5-6; DNA: TGTGCCAGCACCCCTTTTTTTGAGGACCCAAGGGGGAACAATCAGCCCCAGCATTTT; CDR3: CASTPFFEDPRGNNQPQHF
J: TRBJ2-5; size: .; D: TRBD1; V: TRBV7-9; DNA: TGTGCCAGCAGTTACCGGGACAGGGTAGGAAATGAGCAGTACTTC; CDR3: CASSYRDRVGNEQYF
J: TRBJ2-2; size: many; D: .; V: TRBV5-1; DNA: TGCGCCAGCAGTCGGACAGCGAACACCGGGGAGCTGTTTTTT; CDR3: CASSRTANTGELFF
J: TRBJ1-2; size: many; D: TRBD1; V: TRBV9; DNA: TGTGCCTCACGAGCAGTCCAAGGGACAGGGGGCACCCCGGGTGGCTACACCTTC; CDR3: CASRAVQGTGGTPGGYTF
J: TRBJ2-2; size: few; D: .; V: TRBV6-5; DNA: TGTGCCAGCACCCGGGGGACCGGGGAGCTGTTTTTT; CDR3: CASTRGTGELFF
J: TRBJ2-1; size: .; D: TRBD1; V: TRBV5-1; DNA: TGCGCCAGCAGCTCGGCGGGCCTTTTGAGACAGGGGTCCTACAATGAGCAGTTCTTC; CDR3: CASSSAGLLRQGSYNEQFF
J: TRBJ2-3; size: few; D: .; V: TRBV2; DNA: TGTGCCAGCTCCTACCAAACTAGCACAGATACGCAGTATTTT; CDR3: CASSYQTSTDTQYF
J: TRBJ1-5; size: many; D: .; V: TRBV6-5; DNA: TGTGCCAGCAGCCCCCCTGGAGGACAAGCCCAGCATTTT; CDR3: CASSPPGGQAQHF
J: TRBJ1-6; size: few; D: .; V: TRBV30; DNA: TGTGCCTGGATGCTAACAGGGTTGGCTTCACCCCTCCACTTT; CDR3: CAWMLTGLASPLHF
J: TRBJ1-2; size: few; D: .; V: TRBV7-3; DNA: TGTGCCAGCAGCTTACAGGGACGAAGTGGCTACACCTTC; CDR3: CASSLQGRSGYTF
J: TRBJ1-1; size: .; D: .; V: TRBV15; DNA: TGTGCCACCAGCCCCTACGGTGGGAACACTGAAGCTTTCTTT; CDR3: CATSPYGGNTEAFF
J: TRBJ2-7; size: many; D: .; V: TRBV29-1; DNA: TGCAGCGTTGAAGGCCCCAGGGGCTCCTACGAGCAGTACTTC; CDR3: CSVEGPRGSYEQYF
J: TRBJ2-7; size: .; D: TRBD2; V: TRBV6-1; DNA: TGTGCCAGCAGTGCTACGAGCGGGGGTTCCTACAATGAGCAGTACTTC; CDR3: CASSATSGGSYNEQYF
J: TRBJ2-2; size: .; D: .; V: TRBV4-2; DNA: TGTGCCAGCAGCCAAGATCTGGGCAGTGACACCGGGGAGCTGTTTTTT; CDR3: CASSQDLGSDTGELFF
J: TRBJ2-1; size: .; D: .; V: TRBV15; DNA: TGTGCCACCAGCAGAGATCTCTTCGATGAGCAGTTCTTC; CDR3: CATSRDLFDEQFF